The 26 T cell receptor beta chains below come from one sample, sequenced in a study of cytomegalovirus exposure and HLA in healthy donors. The PCR ran on 60 Vbeta and 13 Jbeta primers. TCRdb's table, derived via immunoSEQ multiplex PCR, lists solely in-frame clones and lacks some. The data contain approximately 290,000 clones, about 80% of them singletons. The sample taken for sequencing was PBMCs. The receptors were sampled from a girl aged 2 to 10 in good health and CMV-seronegative.

This clone occurred a few times. The gene calls are TRBV6-5 and TRBJ1-2, with 10 bases matching TRBD1. This CDR3 spans 15 amino acids. V was clipped by 6 bases and J by 4 bases; unmatched bases: 8. Germline CDR1 MNHEY, CDR2 SVGAGI. CDR3 amino acids: CASRRPGQGFYGYTF. The CDR3 DNA is TGTGCCAGCAGACGTCCGGGACAGGGGTTCTATGGCTACACCTTC.

This sequence joins TRBV6-1 and TRBJ2-6; 8 bases agree with TRBD2. The V gene end was trimmed by 10 bases and the J gene end by 2 bases; junction bases not matched to a gene: 4. The CDR3 has 14 residues. Germline CDR1 reads MNHNS; CDR2 reads SASEGT. Here the CDR3 reads CATWTSTGANVLTF. The CDR3 DNA is TGTGCCACCTGGACTAGCACTGGGGCCAACGTCCTGACTTTC.

The rearrangement links TRBV7-9 to TRBJ2-7; possibly TRBD1 for D (5 bases). The CDR3 extends over 14 amino acids. CDR1 and CDR2 (germline): SEHNR, FQNEAQ (reference sequence). V was pared by 2 bases and J by 2 bases, with 10 bases between. The CDR3 region has the DNA TGTGCCAGCAGCTTACAGGGTGTCCCCTACGAGCAGTACTTC. Translation gives CASSLQGVPYEQYF.

J is TRBJ2-1 and V is TRBV6-5; D is possibly TRBD1 (6 bases). The germline V gene encodes CDR1 MNHEY and CDR2 SVGAGI. This CDR3 is 14 amino acids long. V was trimmed by 2 bases and J by 5 bases, leaving 10 bases between them. CDR3 protein: CASSYGGRNNEQFF. The CDR3, as DNA: TGTGCCAGCAGTTACGGGGGCAGGAACAATGAGCAGTTCTTC.

This clone has just a few counts. The V call is TRBV7-9, the J call TRBJ1-4, with D perhaps TRBD1 (6 bases). This CDR3 has 15 residues. The germline CDR1 and CDR2 sequences are SEHNR and FQNEAQ (reference sequence). V was trimmed by 4 bases and J by 8 bases, leaving 17 bases between them. In DNA form, the CDR3 reads TGTGCCAGCAGCTCCACAGGGAGCGCTTGGGAAAAACTGTTTTTT. It is translated as CASSSTGSAWEKLFF. Complete variable domain (other parts from reference TRBV7-9 and TRBJ1-4): DTGVSQNPRHKITKRGQNVTFRCDPISEHNRLYWYRQTLGQGPEFLTYFQNEAQLEKSRLLSDRFSAERPKGSFSTLEIQRTEQGDSAMYLCASSSTGSAWEKLFFGSGTQLSVL.

The chain joins TRBV2 to TRBJ2-7, with 9 bases aligning to TRBD1. Looked up from germline, CDR1 is SNHLY and CDR2 is FYNNEI. The CDR3 has 15 amino acids. V was pared by 7 bases and J by 6 bases, with 13 bases of the junction left unmatched. The CDR3 region is CASMPADRGFIEQYF. For the CDR3, the DNA is TGTGCCAGCATGCCGGCGGACAGGGGATTCATCGAGCAGTACTTC.

The J gene is TRBJ1-1, the V gene TRBV2; D is perhaps TRBD1 (5 bases). The germline V gene encodes CDR1 SNHLY and CDR2 FYNNEI. V was shortened by 6 bases and J by 4 bases, with 12 bases between the two germline ends. The CDR3 runs 13 residues. The CDR3 loop reads CASRRTGGTEAFF. In DNA form, the CDR3 reads TGTGCCAGCAGGAGAACAGGTGGCACTGAAGCTTTCTTT.

J is TRBJ2-1 and V is TRBV4-1; D is perhaps TRBD1 (5 bases). CDR1 is MGHRA and CDR2 is YSYEKL in the germline V gene. This CDR3 spans 18 amino acids. Trimming left V 2 bases short and J 4 bases short, with 21 bases between. CDR3 in amino acids: CASSQRPWGQGFYNEQFF. The CDR3, as DNA: TGCGCCAGCAGCCAAAGGCCGTGGGGCCAAGGGTTTTACAATGAGCAGTTCTTC.

Only a few counts were recorded for this clone. V and J are TRBV6-1 and TRBJ2-1; no clear D. V shed 2 bases and J shed 2 bases, with 13 bases lying between them. Germline V gene lookup returns CDR1 MNHNS and CDR2 SASEGT. This CDR3 contains 16 residues. The CDR3 is CASSELYRKAYNEQFF. The CDR3 DNA reads as TGTGCCAGCAGTGAATTGTATAGAAAAGCCTACAATGAGCAGTTCTTC.

This chain links TRBV7-9 with TRBJ2-7, with 14 positions matching TRBD2. The CDR3 covers 16 residues. Germline loops: CDR1 SEHNR, CDR2 FQNEAQ (reference sequence). Losses at the gene ends were 6 bases for V and 2 bases for J; bases not matched to a gene: 6. Here the CDR3 reads CASSRGTSGGPYEQYF. As DNA, the CDR3 is TGTGCCAGCAGTCGAGGGACTAGCGGGGGACCCTACGAGCAGTACTTC.

The chain is built from TRBV2 and TRBJ1-1; D remains ambiguous. This CDR3 region has 14 residues. V dropped 6 bases and J dropped 1 base, with 12 bases sitting between them. Germline CDR1 is SNHLY and CDR2 is FYNNEI. The CDR3 loop is CASSGSGGNTEAFF. CDR3 coding DNA: TGTGCCAGCAGCGGGTCGGGAGGGAACACTGAAGCTTTCTTT.

The rearrangement uses TRBV28 and TRBJ2-5; D is possibly TRBD1 (5 bases). CDR1 and CDR2 from the germline V gene are MDHEN and SYDVKM. The ends were cut back, 7 bases at V and 5 bases at J, with 23 bases in the middle. The CDR3 is 16 residues long. In nucleotides, the CDR3 is TGTGCCAGCAATACCATCCGGCAGGGCATGTGGGAGACCCAGTACTTC. It yields the protein CASNTIRQGMWETQYF.

The rearrangement joins TRBV5-1 to TRBJ1-1; tentatively, D is TRBD1 (6 bases). Germline CDR1 SGHRS, CDR2 YFSETQ. V was shortened by 5 bases and J by 1 base, with 15 bases between the two germline ends. The CDR3 has 15 amino acids. The CDR3 is CASRWTVSRNTEAFF. The CDR3 DNA reads as TGCGCCAGCAGGTGGACAGTATCCAGGAACACTGAAGCTTTCTTT.

J is TRBJ2-7 and V is TRBV6-5, with 7 nucleotides matching TRBD1. CDR3 length equals 13 residues. Germline lookup yields CDR1 MNHEY and CDR2 SVGAGI. The junction had 3 bases not matched to a gene; V was cut back by 1 base and J by 6 bases. CDR3 DNA: TGTGCCAGCAGTTACTTTACAGGGGTCGAGCAGTACTTC. Its protein is CASSYFTGVEQYF.

The chain uses TRBV7-9 and TRBJ2-1; tentatively, D is TRBD1 (6 bases). CDR1 is SEHNR, CDR2 FQNEAQ, per germline (reference sequence). Trimming left V 7 bases short and J 10 bases short, with 17 bases between. This CDR3 is 13 amino acids long. As DNA, the CDR3 is TGTGCCAGCACCCGAACCGGGACACCGGAGCAGTTCTTC. Translated, it gives CASTRTGTPEQFF.

The chain is built from TRBV28 and TRBJ1-1, with 9 bases fitting TRBD1. Germline values: CDR1 MDHEN, CDR2 SYDVKM. The V gene end was trimmed by 5 bases and the J gene end by 3 bases; junction bases not matched to a gene: 7. The CDR3 totals 15 residues. This CDR3 reads CASSRRGQGHTEAFF. CDR3 DNA: TGTGCCAGCAGTCGACGCGGACAGGGGCACACTGAAGCTTTCTTT.

The chain uses TRBV14 and TRBJ2-7; TRBD2 agrees at 9 bases. Germline CDR1 reads SGHDN; CDR2 reads FVKESK. The CDR3 contains 15 residues. Trimming removed 1 base from V and 3 bases from J; junction bases left unmatched: 4. The CDR3 loop is CASSQVGGGDYEQYF. Written as DNA, the CDR3 is TGTGCCAGCAGCCAAGTCGGCGGGGGGGACTACGAGCAGTACTTC.

The chain is built from TRBV5-1 and TRBJ2-2; 11 bases fit TRBD2. Trimming removed 1 base from V and 3 bases from J; junction bases left unmatched: 5. The CDR3 sequence is 17 residues long. CDR1 and CDR2 from the germline V gene are SGHRS and YFSETQ. The CDR3, as DNA: TGCGCCAGCAGCTTGAGTGGGACTAGCGGTGACACCGGGGAGCTGTTTTTT. Translation gives CASSLSGTSGDTGELFF.

The rearrangement uses TRBV28 and TRBJ1-1; D unresolved. CDR3 length equals 12 residues. Germline loops: CDR1 MDHEN, CDR2 SYDVKM. Trimming shortened V by 6 bases and J by 0 bases, and 5 bases separated the two germline ends. CDR3 sequence: CASRIMNTEAFF. The CDR3 DNA is TGTGCCAGCAGAATCATGAACACTGAAGCTTTCTTT.

The chain employs TRBV27 and TRBJ2-2; possible D gene TRBD1, 5 bases. V was trimmed by 6 bases and J by 1 base, leaving 6 bases between them. This CDR3 contains 13 residues. The germline gives CDR1 MNHEY, CDR2 SMNVEV (reference sequence). The CDR3 region is CASRQGNTGELFF. The DNA of the CDR3 is TGTGCCAGCAGGCAGGGGAACACCGGGGAGCTGTTTTTT.

The sample holds a few counts of this clone. V gene TRBV9 combines with J gene TRBJ2-1; 14 bases map to TRBD2. Germline assignment: CDR1 SGDLS and CDR2 YYNGEE. V gave up 2 bases and J gave up 4 bases; unmatched junction bases: 5. The CDR3 covers 17 residues. The CDR3: CASSVGTSGSLYNEQFF. CDR3 nucleotide sequence: TGTGCCAGCAGCGTCGGGACTAGCGGGAGTCTATACAATGAGCAGTTCTTC.

The chain couples TRBV27 to TRBJ2-1; no clear D gene. The CDR3 is 16 amino acids. The V end lost 7 bases, the J end lost 4 bases, and 20 bases lay between the germline ends. Germline CDR1 and CDR2: MNHEY and SMNVEV (reference sequence). The CDR3 loop reads CASTDTGGFRYNEQFF. The CDR3 DNA is TGTGCCAGCACTGATACCGGTGGCTTCAGGTACAATGAGCAGTTCTTC.

This clone was seen just once. This chain joins TRBV6-5 and TRBJ2-3, with D possibly being TRBD2 (6 bases). The germline V and J ends were trimmed by 4 bases and 6 bases, with 11 bases remaining between them. The CDR3 covers 13 residues. Germline V gives CDR1 MNHEY, CDR2 SVGAGI. CDR3 sequence reads: CASSFGGADTQYF. Written as DNA, the CDR3 is TGTGCCAGCAGTTTCGGGGGAGCGGATACGCAGTATTTT.

This CDR3 reads CASSRPTSLEGIYNEQFF. CDR3 nucleotide sequence: TGCGCCAGCAGCAGACCTACCAGCCTGGAGGGTATATACAATGAGCAGTTCTTC. The chain uses TRBV5-1 and TRBJ2-1; TRBD2 is a possible D gene (6 bases). The CDR3 is 18 amino acids. The germline V gene has CDR1 SGHRS and CDR2 YFSETQ. V lost 4 bases and J lost 4, with 24 bases in between.

The rearrangement uses TRBV27 and TRBJ1-4, with D hard to call. In germline, CDR1 is MNHEY, CDR2 SMNVEV (reference sequence). The CDR3 runs to 14 residues. With 5 bases removed from V and 11 bases from J, the gap between germline ends came to 18 bases. The CDR3 spells CASSPRPPPRKLFF. CDR3 in DNA: TGTGCCAGCAGTCCGCGACCCCCACCGCGGAAACTGTTTTTT.

The rearrangement links TRBV4-1 to TRBJ1-2; TRBD1 aligns across 9 bases. Germline V gene lookup returns CDR1 MGHRA and CDR2 YSYEKL. The CDR3 runs 14 residues. Trimming at V came to 4 bases and at J to 5 bases, leaving 5 bases not matched to a gene. The CDR3 bases are TGCGCCAGCAGCCGGACCGGGACAGGGTATGGCTACACCTTC. Amino acid sequence: CASSRTGTGYGYTF.